This T cell receptor (beta chain) was sequenced during a study of blood T cells in healthy people across ages. The use of a sample-barcoded 5' primer and a J-beta primer mix characterized a second PCR of roughly 7 to 11 cycles. TCRdb passed the 5' RACE reads through MiXCR, listing each CDR3 protein once. The table shows about 690,000 distinct CDR3 sequences, with around two fifths occurring only once. Germline CDR1 MNHNS, CDR2 SASEGT. The CDR3 runs to 14 residues. V was clipped by 6 bases and J by 4 bases, with 12 bases between them. Isolated PBMCs totaled at least 6 million in each sample. The chain uses TRBV6-1 and TRBJ1-4; D may be TRBD1 (6 bases). The clonotype was recovered from a man of 80 years or more in good health. The sequenced sample was blood. In DNA, the CDR3 is TGTGCCAGCAGGGACTACAGGGTTAATGAAAAACTGTTTTTT. It translates to CASRDYRVNEKLFF.